A selection of T cell receptor beta chains follows, all from one sample in a study of identical twins. Via MiXCR, TCRdb re-called the 5' RACE reads, giving one row per CDR3 protein. There are around 450,000 distinct CDR3 sequences in the sample; 13% to 15% occur only once, and around 0.48% lies in the top ten. These same data were also listed under a study on yellow fever vaccine responses in identical twins.

Sequencing used CD4+ T cells sorted from blood. These TCRs come from a woman under 30 in good health. CDR3s include the opening cysteine and the closing phenylalanine or tryptophan. D genes are given only for firm matches. Where a row states a size, it is once, few, many or the class of an expanded clone; other rows omit it.

D gene | J gene | V gene | clone size | CDR3 protein | CDR3 DNA
TRBD2 | TRBJ2-1 | TRBV28 | - | CASSLGVGGPNEQFF | TGTGCCAGCAGTTTAGGGGTGGGAGGGCCCAATGAGCAGTTCTTC
- | TRBJ1-1 | TRBV29-1 | - | CSVRPGFGGEAFF | TGCAGCGTCAGACCAGGGTTTGGGGGTGAAGCTTTCTTT
TRBD1 | TRBJ1-5 | TRBV10-3 | - | CAISETGADGNQPQHF | TGTGCCATCAGTGAGACAGGGGCGGACGGCAATCAGCCCCAGCATTTT
TRBD1 | TRBJ2-2 | TRBV12-3/TRBV12-4 | - | CAITTDRVVGELFF | TGTGCCATCACTACGGACAGGGTAGTCGGGGAGCTGTTTTTT
- | TRBJ2-2 | TRBV20-1 | few | CSARLLGAVGELFF | TGCAGTGCTAGGCTTCTGGGAGCGGTCGGGGAACTGTTTTTT
TRBD2 | TRBJ2-4 | TRBV4-1 | few | CASSQVRTSGRGENIQYF | TGCGCCAGCAGCCAAGTCAGGACTAGCGGACGAGGGGAAAACATTCAGTACTTC
TRBD1 | TRBJ2-7 | TRBV28 | - | CAITGTGNFYEQYF | TGTGCCATAACCGGGACAGGGAACTTCTACGAGCAGTACTTC
- | TRBJ1-2 | TRBV29-1 | - | CSGYGYGYTF | TGCAGCGGGTACGGCTATGGCTACACCTTC
TRBD1 | TRBJ2-2 | TRBV20-1 | few | CSARAQGSTGELFF | TGCAGTGCTAGAGCACAGGGGTCTACCGGGGAGCTGTTTTTT
- | TRBJ1-5 | TRBV12-3/TRBV12-4 | many | CASSFFSSNQPQHF | TGTGCCAGCAGTTTTTTCAGTAGCAATCAGCCCCAGCATTTT
- | TRBJ2-5 | TRBV12-3/TRBV12-4 | few | CASSFLRESETQYF | TGTGCCAGCAGTTTCCTGCGGGAATCGGAGACCCAGTACTTC
TRBD2 | TRBJ2-1 | TRBV24-1 | many | CATSLAGLSYNEQFF | TGTGCCACCAGTCTAGCGGGCCTTTCCTACAATGAGCAGTTCTTC
TRBD1 | TRBJ2-7 | TRBV7-2 | - | CASSPTDRAAYEQYF | TGTGCCAGCAGCCCAACAGACAGGGCAGCCTACGAGCAGTACTTC
- | TRBJ2-7 | TRBV5-1 | few | CASHLEGVYEQYF | TGCGCCAGCCATCTAGAAGGCGTCTACGAGCAGTACTTC
- | TRBJ2-5 | TRBV9 | many | CASSVAGGKYQETQYF | TGTGCCAGCAGCGTAGCGGGCGGAAAGTACCAAGAGACCCAGTACTTC
- | TRBJ2-2 | TRBV20-1 | - | CSGTSPGVGAAGKSGELFF | TGCAGTGGCACGTCTCCGGGGGTTGGGGCGGCAGGGAAGTCCGGGGAGCTGTTTTTT
- | TRBJ1-6 | TRBV27 | - | CASSFSQSPSSPLHF | TGTGCCAGCAGTTTTTCCCAGTCCCCCAGTTCACCCCTCCACTTT
TRBD1 | TRBJ1-1 | TRBV27 | - | CASSPTGGRAEAFF | TGTGCCAGCAGTCCGACAGGGGGCCGGGCTGAAGCTTTCTTT
TRBD1 | TRBJ1-2 | TRBV9 | - | CASSADRVNGYTF | TGTGCCAGCAGCGCTGACAGGGTAAATGGCTACACCTTC
- | TRBJ1-2 | TRBV6-5 | few | CASSYYREGYGYTF | TGTGCCAGCAGTTACTATCGGGAGGGCTATGGCTACACCTTC
- | TRBJ2-1 | TRBV10-2 | few | CASASGTEQFF | TGCGCCAGCGCCTCCGGGACAGAGCAGTTCTTC
- | TRBJ2-7 | TRBV9 | few | CASSVESTSQFGYEQYF | TGTGCCAGCAGCGTTGAATCGACTAGTCAGTTTGGCTACGAGCAGTACTTC
- | TRBJ2-7 | TRBV19 | - | CASSTGLGTPEQYF | TGTGCCAGTAGTACCGGGCTGGGGACACCTGAGCAGTACTTC
- | TRBJ2-7 | TRBV28 | - | CASSLYGGAYEQYF | TGTGCCAGCAGTTTATACGGCGGGGCGTACGAGCAGTACTTC
- | TRBJ2-3 | TRBV9 | few | CASSVGSGEADTQYF | TGTGCCAGCAGCGTAGGGTCAGGGGAAGCAGATACGCAGTATTTT
- | TRBJ1-1 | TRBV3-1 | few | CASSPGGGWNTEAFF | TGTGCCAGCAGCCCCGGGGGGGGCTGGAACACTGAAGCTTTCTTT
- | TRBJ2-5 | TRBV28 | many | CASSFPQETQYF | TGTGCCAGCAGTTTCCCGCAAGAGACCCAGTACTTC
- | TRBJ2-2 | TRBV19 | - | CASSIVGGVNTGELFF | TGTGCCAGTAGTATAGTCGGCGGGGTGAACACCGGGGAGCTGTTTTTT
- | TRBJ2-1 | TRBV10-2 | many | CASRGVDGSKEYEQFF | TGCGCCAGCAGGGGGGTGGATGGTTCGAAGGAGTATGAGCAGTTCTTC
TRBD2 | TRBJ2-7 | TRBV7-2 | - | CASKTSGSFSYEQYF | TGTGCCAGCAAAACTAGCGGTAGCTTTTCCTACGAGCAGTACTTC
- | TRBJ1-5 | TRBV5-1 | few | CASRAGPNSNQPQHF | TGCGCCAGCAGGGCGGGGCCCAATAGCAATCAGCCCCAGCATTTT
TRBD1 | TRBJ2-7 | TRBV2 | - | CATQDRDEQYF | TGTGCCACCCAAGACAGGGACGAGCAGTACTTC
- | TRBJ2-3 | TRBV6-6 | few | CASSYGKDTQYF | TGTGCCAGCAGTTACGGGAAAGATACGCAGTATTTT
- | TRBJ2-7 | TRBV27 | few | CASSPAGASSYEQYF | TGTGCCAGCAGTCCGGCTGGTGCGAGCTCCTACGAGCAGTACTTC
TRBD2 | TRBJ2-7 | TRBV7-9 | few | CASSPAGFYEQYF | TGTGCCAGCAGCCCAGCGGGATTCTACGAGCAGTACTTC
- | TRBJ2-1 | TRBV12-3/TRBV12-4 | - | CASSLITGYNEQFF | TGTGCCAGCAGTTTAATCACAGGTTACAATGAGCAGTTCTTC
- | TRBJ2-2 | TRBV7-2 | - | CASSLKPALTGELFF | TGTGCCAGCAGCTTAAAGCCAGCGCTAACCGGGGAGCTGTTTTTT
TRBD1 | TRBJ1-1 | TRBV6-2/TRBV6-3 | - | CASSSRGMNTEAFF | TGTGCCAGCAGTTCCAGGGGGATGAACACTGAAGCTTTCTTT
- | TRBJ2-1 | TRBV21-1 | - | CASSKPGYNEQFF | TGTGCCAGCAGCAAACCAGGATACAATGAGCAGTTCTTC
- | TRBJ2-1 | TRBV2 | few | CASTWPVDEQFF | TGTGCCAGCACGTGGCCCGTAGATGAGCAGTTCTTC
TRBD1 | TRBJ1-1 | TRBV7-2 | many | CASSPQGGNTEAFF | TGTGCCAGCAGCCCACAGGGGGGAAACACTGAAGCTTTCTTT
- | TRBJ2-7 | TRBV29-1 | many | CSVESRPGYEQYF | TGCAGCGTTGAGAGCAGACCGGGCTACGAGCAGTACTTC
- | TRBJ2-3 | TRBV11-3 | - | CASSLDLPPDTQYF | TGTGCCAGCAGCTTAGACCTCCCCCCAGATACGCAGTATTTT
TRBD1 | TRBJ1-6 | TRBV28 | - | CASSLIRLRQGISSPLHF | TGTGCCAGCAGTTTAATTCGCCTTAGACAGGGGATTAGCTCACCCCTCCACTTT
TRBD1 | TRBJ2-3 | TRBV6-5 | - | CASRQSGTGLYF | TGTGCCAGCAGACAATCCGGGACAGGTCTGTATTTT
- | TRBJ2-3 | TRBV4-3 | few | CASSQRLGVDTQYF | TGCGCCAGCAGCCAGCGACTAGGGGTAGATACGCAGTATTTT
- | TRBJ2-5 | TRBV12-3/TRBV12-4 | few | CASSRRETQYF | TGTGCCAGCAGCAGAAGGGAGACCCAGTACTTC
TRBD2 | TRBJ2-1 | TRBV2 | few | CASSRGLVSSGGLTSYNEQFF | TGTGCCAGCAGCCGGGGTTTGGTGTCTAGCGGGGGGTTAACCTCCTACAATGAGCAGTTCTTC
- | TRBJ2-6 | TRBV7-2 | - | CASTLNSGANVLTF | TGTGCCAGCACGCTGAACTCTGGGGCCAACGTCCTGACTTTC